This TCR beta chain emerged from a study of regulatory T cells in long-lasting Graves disease. CDR1 is SGHAT, CDR2 FQNNGV, per germline. The length of the CDR3 is 15 residues. V lost 1 base and J lost 4, with 11 bases in between. The time point here: newly diagnosed GD, antithyroid drugs for less than 3 months. PBMCs were the source of the RNA used for TCR sequencing. Building the TCR beta libraries relied on iRepertoire HTBI primers, and CDR3 regions underwent Arm-PCR. Via MiXCR, TCRdb re-called the multiplex PCR reads, giving one row per CDR3 protein. The data show 530,000 or so distinct CDR3 sequences, with 15% to 20% seen just once and approximately 12% held by the top ten. The same sample was also studied in work on T cells in Graves' hyperthyroidism and ophthalmopathy. This second study says: For the diagnoses, clinical symptoms, serum thyroxine and TRAb, thyroid ultrasound and orbital computed tomography were used.

The V call is TRBV11-2, the J call TRBJ2-1; D unresolved. This material consisted of peripheral blood mononuclear cells (PBMCs), taken at new diagnosis, from a patient treated with antithyroid drugs. The clonotype comes from a young man with Graves disease. The CDR3 nucleotides are TGTGCCAGCAGCTTAGCGGAAACCACTTACAATGAGCAGTTCTTC. Translating gives CASSLAETTYNEQFF.